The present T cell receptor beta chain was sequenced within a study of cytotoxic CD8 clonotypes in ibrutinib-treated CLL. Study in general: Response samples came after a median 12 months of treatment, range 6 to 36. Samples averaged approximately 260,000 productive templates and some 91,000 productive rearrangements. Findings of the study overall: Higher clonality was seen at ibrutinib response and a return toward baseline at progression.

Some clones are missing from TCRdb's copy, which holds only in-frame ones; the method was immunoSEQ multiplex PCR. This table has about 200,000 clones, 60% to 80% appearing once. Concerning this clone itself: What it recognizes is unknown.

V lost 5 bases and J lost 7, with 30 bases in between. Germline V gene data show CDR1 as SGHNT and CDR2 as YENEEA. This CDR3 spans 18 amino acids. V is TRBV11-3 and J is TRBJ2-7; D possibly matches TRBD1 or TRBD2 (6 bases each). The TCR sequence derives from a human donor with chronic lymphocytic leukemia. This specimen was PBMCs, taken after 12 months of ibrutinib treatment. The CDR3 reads CASSPRGYQGRDSGEQYF. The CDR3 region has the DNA TGTGCCAGCAGCCCGAGGGGGTATCAGGGGCGGGATTCTGGAGAGCAGTACTTC.